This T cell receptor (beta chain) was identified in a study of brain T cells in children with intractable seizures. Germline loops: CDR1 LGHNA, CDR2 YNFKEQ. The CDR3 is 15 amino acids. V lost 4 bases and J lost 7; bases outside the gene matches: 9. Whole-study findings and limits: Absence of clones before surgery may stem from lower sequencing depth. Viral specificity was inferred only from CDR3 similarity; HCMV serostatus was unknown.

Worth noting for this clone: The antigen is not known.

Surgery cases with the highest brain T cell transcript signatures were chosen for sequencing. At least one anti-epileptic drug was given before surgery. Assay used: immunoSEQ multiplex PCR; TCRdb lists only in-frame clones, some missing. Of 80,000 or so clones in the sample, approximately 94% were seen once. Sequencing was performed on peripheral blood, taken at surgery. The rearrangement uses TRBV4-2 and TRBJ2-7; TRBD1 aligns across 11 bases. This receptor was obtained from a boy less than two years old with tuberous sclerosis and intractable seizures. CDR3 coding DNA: TGTGCCAGCAGCCCGGGACAGGGGGGTACATGGGAGCAGTACTTC. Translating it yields CASSPGQGGTWEQYF.